The sample holds a few counts of the clone carrying this T cell receptor (beta chain). Per the authors' pipeline: Using reference gene primer amplification, nucleated cell counts were estimated. The method was immunoSEQ multiplex PCR; TCRdb's version includes in-frame clones alone and lacks a portion of them. V and J calls and clone size are copied from that table; D and trimming were computed from the DNA. Of around 150,000 clones in the sample, 65% to 90% were seen once. The sample is drawn from a study of blood T cell repertoires in COVID-19. Study summary: T cells, B-cell-depleted T cells, or PBMCs provided the cDNA or gDNA that served as material.

CDR1 MNHEY and CDR2 SVGEGT come from the germline V gene. Trimming removed 5 bases from V and 5 bases from J; junction bases left unmatched: 11. The CDR3 is made up of 16 amino acids. This TCR derives from a woman aged 55-70 years with active or convalescent COVID-19. The specimen was peripheral blood. The genes are TRBV6-2 or TRBV6-3 and TRBJ2-1; 8 bases line up with TRBD2. Here the CDR3 reads CASSDLGGGPNNEQFF. CDR3 sequence (DNA): TGTGCCAGCAGTGACCTCGGGGGGGGGCCCAACAATGAGCAGTTCTTC.